This T cell receptor beta chain was observed in a study of blood T cell repertoires in COVID-19. Across the whole study: Sources were T cells, B-cell-depleted T cells, or PBMCs; the material itself was cDNA or gDNA.

This clone was seen just once. In the original workflow: Reference gene primers were amplified, and this amplification served to estimate nucleated cell counts. Measured with immunoSEQ multiplex PCR; TCRdb has only the in-frame clones, and not every one. The DNA gave D and trimming, while V, J and clone size come from that table. The table has 250,000 to 300,000 clones, less than 90% seen once. The germline V gene has CDR1 SNHLY and CDR2 FYNNEI. Trimming at V came to 3 bases and at J to 7 bases, leaving 9 bases not matched to a gene. There are 15 residues in the CDR3. The sequence was collected from a young woman with COVID-19, enrolled during active disease. The rearrangement links TRBV2 to TRBJ2-3; TRBD2 matches at 8 bases. Sequenced: peripheral blood. The CDR3 here is CASSESGGAGNTQYF. The CDR3 DNA reads as TGTGCCAGCAGTGAGTCCGGGGGGGCAGGAAATACGCAGTATTTT.